This TCR beta chain was found in a study of T cells in Graves' hyperthyroidism and ophthalmopathy. Overall study results and limits: Separating ophthalmopathy from stable hyperthyroidism was achieved by a 13 V-J model. In blood, most of the thyroid clonotypes expanded above 0.001 were also present.

There are a few counts of this clonotype. Antigen unknown. Using RNA transcripts as the source, TCR beta CDR3 regions were amplified. HTBI primers were used for first-round RT-PCR of the TCR CDR3. Each CDR3 protein is one row after TCRdb ran MiXCR on the multiplex PCR reads. The sample holds roughly 600,000 distinct CDR3 sequences, 13% to 15% seen once. The CDR3 extends over 16 amino acids. The V and J ends lost 6 bases and 8 bases respectively, with 23 bases between them. Germline CDR1 is DFQATT and CDR2 is SNEGSKA (reference sequence). V usage is TRBV20-1 and J usage is TRBJ1-6, with D possibly matching TRBD1 (5 bases). Sequenced material: blood. The receptor was derived from a woman in her 50s with Graves' ophthalmopathy. DNA for the CDR3: TGCAGTGCCATAATTTTTGCGGGGCCAATTGATTCACCCCTCCACTTT. The encoded protein is CSAIIFAGPIDSPLHF.